The 14 T cell receptor beta chains in this list originate from one sample, sequenced in a study of cytomegalovirus exposure and HLA in healthy donors. Use of 60 Vbeta and 13 Jbeta primers characterized the PCR. Sequencing was performed with immunoSEQ multiplex PCR; in TCRdb, only in-frame clones are kept and a portion is missing. The table lists some 200,000 clones, over 65% of them singletons, with approximately 0.6% in the top ten. Sequenced material: PBMCs. Every receptor here comes from a man aged 18 to 35 in good health and CMV-seronegative.

This rearrangement joins TRBV14 to TRBJ2-2, with TRBD2 matching 9 bases. This CDR3 is 19 amino acids long. V dropped 1 base and J dropped 2; count of bases not matched to a gene: 11. CDR1 is SGHDN and CDR2 is FVKESK in the germline V gene. This chain's CDR3 is CASSQVRRASGVNTGELFF. CDR3 DNA sequence: TGTGCCAGCAGCCAAGTACGGCGGGCTAGCGGGGTTAACACCGGGGAGCTGTTTTTT.

V and J are TRBV9 and TRBJ2-1; D uncertain. The CDR3 totals 14 residues. Germline CDR1 is SGDLS and CDR2 is YYNGEE. V lost 1 base and J lost 0, with 5 bases in between. In DNA, the CDR3 is TGTGCCAGCAGCGTATTCCACTCCTACAATGAGCAGTTCTTC. It specifies CASSVFHSYNEQFF.

This clone appeared a few times. The chain uses TRBV6-1 and TRBJ1-3; 9 bases line up with TRBD1. Looked up from germline, CDR1 is MNHNS and CDR2 is SASEGT. Trimming at V came to 4 bases and at J to 0 bases, leaving 7 bases not matched to a gene. The length of the CDR3 is 17 residues. The CDR3 loop is CASSAGQGKPSGNTIYF. CDR3 sequence (DNA): TGTGCCAGCAGTGCTGGACAGGGGAAGCCCTCTGGAAACACCATATATTTT.

The V call is TRBV6-5, the J call TRBJ2-1, with 8 nucleotides matching TRBD1. This CDR3 comprises 14 residues. V lost 8 bases to trimming and J lost 4 bases; unmatched junction nucleotides: 7. Germline V gene sequence: CDR1 MNHEY, CDR2 SVGAGI. This CDR3 is CASLQGVAYNEQFF. The CDR3, as DNA: TGTGCCAGCCTACAGGGGGTCGCATACAATGAGCAGTTCTTC.

J is TRBJ2-7 and V is TRBV30; 11 bases are shared with TRBD1. The germline V gene has CDR1 GTSNPN and CDR2 SVGIG (reference sequence). V shed 2 bases, J shed 5 bases, and the junction held 8 bases outside the gene matches. This CDR3 is 15 amino acids long. The CDR3 DNA sequence: TGTGCCTGGAGTAACGGACAGGGGGCACAGGACGAGCAGTACTTC. This translates into CAWSNGQGAQDEQYF. Based on the CDR3 plus reference TRBV30 and TRBJ2-7, the full variable domain is SQTIHQWPATLVQPVGSPLSLECTVEGTSNPNLYWYRQAAGRGLQLLFYSVGIGQISSEVPQNLSASRPQDRQFILSSKKLLLSDSGFYLCAWSNGQGAQDEQYFGPGTRLTVT.

This chain joins TRBV2 and TRBJ2-5, with 12 bases identical to TRBD2. Trimming removed 4 bases from V and 4 bases from J; junction bases left unmatched: 4. This CDR3 contains 15 residues. The germline gives CDR1 SNHLY, CDR2 FYNNEI. The CDR3 bases are TGTGCCAGCAGTGGACTAGCGGGGGCGGGAGAGACCCAGTACTTC. This translates into CASSGLAGAGETQYF.

V gene TRBV27 combines with J gene TRBJ2-7; 9 bases are shared with TRBD2. CDR3 size: 14 residues. Germline V lookup: CDR1 MNHEY, CDR2 SMNVEV (reference sequence). The junction had 7 bases not matched to a gene; V was cut back by 3 bases and J by 7 bases. In nucleotides, the CDR3 is TGTGCCAGCAGTTTGACTAGCGGTAGCATAGAGCAGTACTTC. It is translated as CASSLTSGSIEQYF.

The chain is built from TRBV7-8 and TRBJ2-2; D is perhaps TRBD2 (6 bases). Germline V gene lookup returns CDR1 SGHVS and CDR2 FQNEAQ. V lost 4 bases and J 6 bases, leaving 12 bases between the germline ends. The CDR3 has 14 residues. CDR3 in DNA: TGTGCCAGCAGCTCCCGAGGAGGGGCCGGGGAGCTGTTTTTT. Protein product: CASSSRGGAGELFF.

The rearrangement uses TRBV9 and TRBJ2-1, with TRBD2 identical over 11 bases. This CDR3 is built from 19 residues. Germline trimming cut 3 bases from V and 2 bases from J; bases unmatched to any gene: 13. Per germline, CDR1 SGDLS and CDR2 YYNGEE. The CDR3 DNA reads as TGTGCCAGCAGCGCCGGGGGGCTAGCGGGAGGCGTCACCTACAATGAGCAGTTCTTC. Translated, it gives CASSAGGLAGGVTYNEQFF.

The rearrangement links TRBV30 to TRBJ1-1; no clear D gene. Germline values: CDR1 GTSNPN, CDR2 SVGIG (reference sequence). The germline V and J ends were trimmed by 5 bases and 0 bases, with 7 bases remaining between them. The CDR3 extends over 12 amino acids. The CDR3 loop is CAWEELNTEAFF. The CDR3 DNA reads TGTGCCTGGGAGGAGTTGAACACTGAAGCTTTCTTT.

The V call is TRBV30, the J call TRBJ2-3; TRBD2 matches 9 bases. CDR3 length: 17 residues. Germline trimming cut 0 bases from V and 2 bases from J; bases unmatched to any gene: 9. Germline CDR1 is GTSNPN and CDR2 is SVGIG (reference sequence). CDR3 residues: CAWSVSGLAGLTDTQYF. As DNA, the CDR3 is TGTGCCTGGAGTGTATCGGGGCTAGCGGGGCTCACAGATACGCAGTATTTT.

The chain recombines TRBV27 with TRBJ1-2, with 7 bases aligning to TRBD1. V dropped 3 bases and J dropped 5; count of bases not matched to a gene: 3. Germline values: CDR1 MNHEY, CDR2 SMNVEV (reference sequence). The length of the CDR3 is 13 residues. CDR3: CASSLAGGYGYTF. The CDR3 DNA reads TGTGCCAGCAGTTTGGCAGGGGGGTATGGCTACACCTTC.

The V gene is TRBV6-1, the J gene TRBJ1-1; TRBD1 aligns across 7 bases. Germline V gene data show CDR1 as MNHNS and CDR2 as SASEGT. With 8 bases clipped from V and 5 bases from J, the junction kept 8 bases outside the gene matches. The CDR3 has 13 amino acids. The CDR3 reads CASLRTGMTEAFF. Written as DNA, the CDR3 is TGTGCCAGCTTACGGACAGGAATGACTGAAGCTTTCTTT.

This chain connects TRBV27 to TRBJ2-3, with 8 bases fitting TRBD2. The V and J ends lost 4 bases and 0 bases, in that order; junction bases with no gene match: 9. CDR1 and CDR2 from the germline V gene are MNHEY and SMNVEV (reference sequence). The length of the CDR3 is 17 residues. The CDR3 sequence: CASSWEGAGDSTDTQYF. CDR3 DNA sequence: TGTGCCAGCAGTTGGGAGGGAGCGGGAGATAGCACAGATACGCAGTATTTT.